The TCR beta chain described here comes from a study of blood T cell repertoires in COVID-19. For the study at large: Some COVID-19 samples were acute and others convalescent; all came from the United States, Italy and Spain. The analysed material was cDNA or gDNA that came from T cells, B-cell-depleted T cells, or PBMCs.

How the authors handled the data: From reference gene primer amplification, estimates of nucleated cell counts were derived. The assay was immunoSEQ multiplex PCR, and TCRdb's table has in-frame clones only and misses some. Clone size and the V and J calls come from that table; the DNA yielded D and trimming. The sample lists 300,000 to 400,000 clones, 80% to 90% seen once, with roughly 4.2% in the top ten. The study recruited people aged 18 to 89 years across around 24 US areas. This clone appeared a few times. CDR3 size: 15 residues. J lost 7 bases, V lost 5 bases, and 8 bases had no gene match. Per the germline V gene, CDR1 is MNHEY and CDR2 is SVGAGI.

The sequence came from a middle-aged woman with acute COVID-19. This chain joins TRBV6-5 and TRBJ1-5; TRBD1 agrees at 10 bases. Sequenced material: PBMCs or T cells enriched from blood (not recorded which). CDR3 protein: CASSTDRGQGQPQHF. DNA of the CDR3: TGTGCCAGCAGTACCGACAGGGGGCAAGGCCAGCCCCAGCATTTT.